This TCR beta chain derives from a study of blood T cell repertoires in COVID-19. Whole-study context: The United States, Italy and Spain provided the acute and convalescent COVID-19 samples.

Under the authors' procedure: Researchers report that nucleated cell counts were estimated from reference gene primer amplification. Here immunoSEQ multiplex PCR was the method, and the copy in TCRdb shows in-frame clones only, minus some. The DNA gave D and trimming, while V, J and clone size come from that table. The sample includes around 94,000 clones, 60% to 80% seen only once; the top ten take 7.5% to 10%. This clone has just one count. CDR1 is SGHKS and CDR2 is YYEKEE in the germline V gene (reference sequence). Deletions cut 0 bases from V and 0 bases from J, with 7 bases between. The CDR3 has 15 residues.

This chain joins TRBV5-5 and TRBJ2-1; D call uncertain. This clonotype was obtained from a man between 60 and 70 years old with active or convalescent COVID-19. Sequenced: peripheral blood. CDR3 loop: CASSLEWSSYNEQFF. Here the CDR3 DNA reads TGTGCCAGCAGCTTGGAGTGGAGCTCCTACAATGAGCAGTTCTTC.